This is a list of T cell receptor beta chains from one sample in a study of blood T cell repertoires in COVID-19. TCRdb's copy holds only in-frame clones and misses some; the assay was immunoSEQ multiplex PCR. The sample contains under 250,000 clones, 80% of which appear only once. Sequenced input: PBMCs or T cells enriched from blood (not recorded which). The origin of the receptors is a man between 25 and 39 years old with acute COVID-19. Both conserved end residues are part of each CDR3. The D gene is left open where the match is weak. The size of a clone is reported for some rows only, either as once, few or many, or as a class for expanded clones.

TRBV6-1	NA	TRBD1	TRBJ2-5	TGTGCCAGCAGTGAAATGGGACAGACATGGGAGACCCAGTACTTC	CASSEMGQTWETQYF
TRBV3-1/TRBV3-2	once	NA	TRBJ1-2	TGTGCCAGCAGCCAAGATAGGAGGGGCGATGGCTACACCTTC	CASSQDRRGDGYTF
TRBV2	NA	NA	TRBJ2-3	TGTGCCAGCAAAGAAATTGGGGGGAGCACAGATACGCAGTATTTT	CASKEIGGSTDTQYF
TRBV29-1	NA	TRBD1	TRBJ1-5	TGCAGCGTCACCCAGGGGGCTGGCAATCAGCCCCAGCATTTT	CSVTQGAGNQPQHF
TRBV19	NA	NA	TRBJ1-2	TGTGCCAGTAGTATGACAGGTTTCTATGGCTACACCTTC	CASSMTGFYGYTF
TRBV11-3	once	TRBD2	TRBJ2-2	TGTGCCAGCAGCCACACGCGGGGGGCCCTCACCGGGGAGCTGTTTTTT	CASSHTRGALTGELFF
TRBV4-1	few	TRBD1	TRBJ1-4	TGCGCCAGCAGCCGAGCAGGGGGCGGTTCGGAAAAACTGTTTTTT	CASSRAGGGSEKLFF
TRBV29-1	NA	NA	TRBJ1-5	TGCAGCGTTGGGGGGGGACGGGGTAGCAATCAGCCCCAGCATTTT	CSVGGGRGSNQPQHF
TRBV6-5	NA	NA	TRBJ1-2	TGTGCCAGCAAATTGGGGAGTGGCTACACCTTC	CASKLGSGYTF
TRBV7-2	NA	NA	TRBJ1-1	TGTGCCAGCAGCTTAGCTCCGGGGGAGAGGACTGAAGCTTTCTTT	CASSLAPGERTEAFF
TRBV30	NA	TRBD2	TRBJ2-1	TGTGCCTGGAGGGACATAGCGGGGGGAATAAATGAGCAGTTCTTC	CAWRDIAGGINEQFF
TRBV30	NA	NA	TRBJ2-5	TGTGCCTGGAGAAGAACGGACAGAATTGGGGAGACCCAGTACTTC	CAWRRTDRIGETQYF
TRBV9	NA	NA	TRBJ2-7	TGTGCCAGCAGCGGGGGGACATCCAGCTACGAGCAGTACTTC	CASSGGTSSYEQYF
TRBV6-5	few	TRBD2	TRBJ2-7	TGTGCCAGCAGACTTAGCGGGGGGGCTCGCGAGCAGTACTTC	CASRLSGGAREQYF
TRBV12-3/TRBV12-4	once	NA	TRBJ1-3	TGTGCCAGCAGCCTCCCTCCCGGGAACACCATATATTTT	CASSLPPGNTIYF
TRBV6-5	NA	TRBD1	TRBJ2-1	TGTGCCAGCCTCCTAGACAGGGGGCATTTCAATGAGCAGTTCTTC	CASLLDRGHFNEQFF
TRBV28	NA	TRBD1	TRBJ2-3	TGTGCCAGCAGTACGGAGACAGGGGCCCCACGGGATACGCAGTATTTT	CASSTETGAPRDTQYF
TRBV15	NA	TRBD2	TRBJ2-5	TGTGCCACCAGCAGAATAGCGGGGGGACAAGAGACCCAGTACTTC	CATSRIAGGQETQYF
TRBV30	NA	NA	TRBJ1-5	TGTGCCTGGAGTGTACAATGGAGCTTTAATCAGCCCCAGCATTTT	CAWSVQWSFNQPQHF